The rows below give T cell receptor beta chains drawn from one sample of a study of human T cells and chemical hapten exposure. One entry per CDR3 protein, called by TCRdb with MiXCR from the reads. The sample contains around 120,000 distinct CDR3 sequences, over 7.5% of which appear only once. The sequenced sample consisted of whole blood. Receptors were obtained from a human donor in good health. Some clones in this sample may be carry-over from other donors' samples. The CDR3 runs from the conserved cysteine through the conserved F or W. D genes are given only for firm matches. Not all rows give a size; the values are once, few, many and, for expanded clones, a class.

J gene | CDR3 length | V gene | D gene | clone size | CDR3 DNA | CDR3 protein
TRBJ2-5 | 13 | TRBV5-1 | NA | many | TGCGCCAGCAGCTTGGGTTCCCAAGAGACCCAGTACTTC | CASSLGSQETQYF
TRBJ2-7 | 16 | TRBV5-1 | TRBD1 | NA | TGCGCCAGCAGCTTGTATCCGACAGGGTTTGGCTACGAGCAGTACTTC | CASSLYPTGFGYEQYF
TRBJ2-1 | 12 | TRBV5-1 | NA | many | TGCGCCAGCAGCTTGGGACGCTGGGAGCAGTTCTTC | CASSLGRWEQFF
TRBJ2-1 | 15 | TRBV29-1 | NA | NA | TGCAGCGTTGAGGGGGGTAGGGATTCGATCAATGAGCAGTTCTTC | CSVEGGRDSINEQFF
TRBJ2-7 | 12 | TRBV20-1 | TRBD1 | few | TGCAGTGCTAGAGGACAGGGATACGAGCAGTACTTC | CSARGQGYEQYF
TRBJ1-1 | 17 | TRBV12-3/TRBV12-4 | NA | many | TGTGCCAGCAGTCCCTTAATCGTGGGCAGGGGGAACACTGAAGCTTTCTTT | CASSPLIVGRGNTEAFF
TRBJ1-1 | 16 | TRBV20-1 | NA | many | TGCAGTGGACAAGCTGGACGGGCTCCTCTGAACACTGAAGCTTTCTTT | CSGQAGRAPLNTEAFF
TRBJ1-4 | 17 | TRBV7-2 | TRBD1 | many | TGTGCCAGCAGGCCCGGACAGGGAAAGGCTAATGGTGAAAAACTGTTTTTT | CASRPGQGKANGEKLFF
TRBJ2-3 | 15 | TRBV7-9 | TRBD2 | few | TGTGCCAGCAGTCGGACTAGCGGGGGCCCCGATACGCAGTATTTT | CASSRTSGGPDTQYF
TRBJ1-1 | 16 | TRBV18 | NA | NA | TGTGCCAGCTCACCTTCCGTGGGACGGCCATCCACTGAAGCTTTCTTT | CASSPSVGRPSTEAFF
TRBJ2-1 | 13 | TRBV30 | NA | many | TGTGCCTGGAGTGATATGGCCTACAATGAGCAGTTCTTC | CAWSDMAYNEQFF